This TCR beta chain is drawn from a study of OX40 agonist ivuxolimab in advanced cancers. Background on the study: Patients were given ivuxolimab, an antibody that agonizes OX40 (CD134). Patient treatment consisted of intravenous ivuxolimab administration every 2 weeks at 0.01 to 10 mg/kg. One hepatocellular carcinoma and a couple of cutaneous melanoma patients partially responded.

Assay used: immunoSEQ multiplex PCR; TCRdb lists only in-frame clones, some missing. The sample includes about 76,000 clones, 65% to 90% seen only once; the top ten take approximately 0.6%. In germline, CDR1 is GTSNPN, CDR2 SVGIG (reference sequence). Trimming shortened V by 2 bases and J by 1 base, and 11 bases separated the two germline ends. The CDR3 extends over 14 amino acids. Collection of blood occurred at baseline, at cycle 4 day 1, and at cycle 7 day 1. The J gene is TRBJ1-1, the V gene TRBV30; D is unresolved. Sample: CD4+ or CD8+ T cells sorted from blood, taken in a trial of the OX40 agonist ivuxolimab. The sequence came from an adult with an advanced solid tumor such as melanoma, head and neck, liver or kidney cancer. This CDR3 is CAWSPGLRNTEAFF. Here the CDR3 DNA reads TGTGCCTGGAGTCCAGGACTGCGGAACACTGAAGCTTTCTTT.